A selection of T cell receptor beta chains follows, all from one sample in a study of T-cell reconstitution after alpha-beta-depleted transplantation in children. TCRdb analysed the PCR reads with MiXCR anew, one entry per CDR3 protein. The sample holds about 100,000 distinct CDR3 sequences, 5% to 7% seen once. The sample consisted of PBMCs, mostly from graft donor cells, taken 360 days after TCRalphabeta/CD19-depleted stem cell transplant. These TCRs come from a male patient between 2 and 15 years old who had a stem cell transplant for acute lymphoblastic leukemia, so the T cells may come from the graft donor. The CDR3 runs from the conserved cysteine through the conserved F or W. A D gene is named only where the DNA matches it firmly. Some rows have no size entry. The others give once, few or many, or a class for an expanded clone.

CDR3aa: CASSRQGALTGELFF; CDR3nt: TGTGCCAGCAGTCGCCAGGGGGCGCTCACCGGGGAGCTGTTTTTT; abundance: few; v_gene: TRBV4-2; d_gene: TRBD1; j_gene: TRBJ2-2
CDR3aa: CARGPGTPYEQYF; CDR3nt: TGTGCCAGGGGCCCCGGGACCCCCTACGAGCAGTACTTC; abundance: .; v_gene: TRBV5-3; d_gene: .; j_gene: TRBJ2-7
CDR3aa: CATSEHHSYEQYF; CDR3nt: TGTGCCACCAGCGAACACCACAGCTACGAGCAGTACTTC; abundance: many; v_gene: TRBV15; d_gene: .; j_gene: TRBJ2-7
CDR3aa: CASSFPVRAGVFPETQYF; CDR3nt: TGTGCCAGCAGCTTCCCGGTGCGAGCGGGGGTTTTCCCAGAGACCCAGTACTTC; abundance: many; v_gene: TRBV11-1; d_gene: TRBD2; j_gene: TRBJ2-5
CDR3aa: CASSPQRGQAQETQYF; CDR3nt: TGTGCCAGCAGTCCTCAAAGGGGACAGGCACAAGAGACCCAGTACTTC; abundance: many; v_gene: TRBV12-3/TRBV12-4; d_gene: TRBD1; j_gene: TRBJ2-5
CDR3aa: CASSLGYGRDEQFF; CDR3nt: TGTGCCAGCAGCTTAGGATACGGGAGGGATGAGCAGTTCTTC; abundance: many; v_gene: TRBV7-9; d_gene: TRBD2; j_gene: TRBJ2-1
CDR3aa: CATQSPLEETQYF; CDR3nt: TGTGCCACCCAGTCCCCCTTGGAAGAGACCCAGTACTTC; abundance: many; v_gene: TRBV10-3; d_gene: .; j_gene: TRBJ2-5
CDR3aa: CASSQGAENTEAFF; CDR3nt: TGTGCCAGCAGCCAGGGGGCGGAAAACACTGAAGCTTTCTTT; abundance: many; v_gene: TRBV5-5; d_gene: TRBD1; j_gene: TRBJ1-1
CDR3aa: CASTYGGHRYEQYF; CDR3nt: TGTGCCAGCACCTACGGGGGACACCGCTACGAGCAGTACTTC; abundance: few; v_gene: TRBV6-1; d_gene: .; j_gene: TRBJ2-7
CDR3aa: CAAVSTGSSYNEQFF; CDR3nt: TGTGCCGCGGTCTCCACAGGAAGCTCCTACAATGAGCAGTTCTTC; abundance: many; v_gene: TRBV7-9; d_gene: .; j_gene: TRBJ2-1
CDR3aa: CATTRQGGEETQYF; CDR3nt: TGTGCCACAACCCGACAGGGTGGGGAAGAGACCCAGTACTTC; abundance: few; v_gene: TRBV6-1; d_gene: TRBD1; j_gene: TRBJ2-5
CDR3aa: CASSSHRTSGRVAGELFF; CDR3nt: TGTGCCAGCAGCTCCCATCGGACTAGCGGGAGGGTGGCCGGGGAGCTGTTTTTT; abundance: few; v_gene: TRBV11-2; d_gene: TRBD2; j_gene: TRBJ2-2
CDR3aa: CASSQGGAGNTEAFF; CDR3nt: TGCGCCAGCAGCCAAGGGGGAGCGGGGAACACTGAAGCTTTCTTT; abundance: few; v_gene: TRBV4-3; d_gene: .; j_gene: TRBJ1-1
CDR3aa: CSARGRWGDTEAFF; CDR3nt: TGCAGTGCTCGGGGCAGATGGGGAGACACTGAAGCTTTCTTT; abundance: many; v_gene: TRBV20-1; d_gene: .; j_gene: TRBJ1-1
CDR3aa: CASSVGDSYEQYF; CDR3nt: TGTGCCAGCAGCGTAGGGGACTCCTACGAGCAGTACTTC; abundance: many; v_gene: TRBV9; d_gene: .; j_gene: TRBJ2-7
CDR3aa: CAIRARATQYF; CDR3nt: TGTGCCATCAGGGCCCGGGCGACGCAGTATTTT; abundance: many; v_gene: TRBV10-3; d_gene: .; j_gene: TRBJ2-3
CDR3aa: CSAKPTGKKETQYF; CDR3nt: TGCAGTGCTAAGCCGACAGGGAAGAAAGAGACCCAGTACTTC; abundance: many; v_gene: TRBV20-1; d_gene: TRBD1; j_gene: TRBJ2-5
CDR3aa: CASSPRGQGTSADTQYF; CDR3nt: TGCGCCAGCAGCCCAAGAGGACAGGGCACTAGCGCAGATACGCAGTATTTT; abundance: .; v_gene: TRBV4-1; d_gene: .; j_gene: TRBJ2-3
CDR3aa: CASSLGGLSNQPQHF; CDR3nt: TGTGCCAGCAGTTTGGGGGGGCTTAGCAATCAGCCCCAGCATTTT; abundance: many; v_gene: TRBV27; d_gene: .; j_gene: TRBJ1-5
CDR3aa: CASSLGQDTDTQYF; CDR3nt: TGCGCCAGCAGCTTAGGTCAGGACACAGATACGCAGTATTTT; abundance: many; v_gene: TRBV5-1; d_gene: .; j_gene: TRBJ2-3
CDR3aa: CASSERPFTSGYYNEQFF; CDR3nt: TGTGCCAGCAGTGAACGCCCCTTTACTAGCGGGTACTACAATGAGCAGTTCTTC; abundance: few; v_gene: TRBV6-1; d_gene: TRBD2; j_gene: TRBJ2-1
CDR3aa: CASSYSWTDKETQYF; CDR3nt: TGTGCCAGCAGTTACTCATGGACAGACAAAGAGACCCAGTACTTC; abundance: few; v_gene: TRBV6-5; d_gene: .; j_gene: TRBJ2-5
CDR3aa: CASSLSGEPYNEQFF; CDR3nt: TGTGCCAGCAGCTTAAGCGGGGAGCCCTACAATGAGCAGTTCTTC; abundance: many; v_gene: TRBV7-2; d_gene: TRBD2; j_gene: TRBJ2-1
CDR3aa: CASSLLGLAGVGTGELFF; CDR3nt: TGCGCCAGCAGCCTTCTAGGGCTAGCGGGAGTCGGGACCGGGGAGCTGTTTTTT; abundance: few; v_gene: TRBV4-1; d_gene: TRBD2; j_gene: TRBJ2-2
CDR3aa: CASSPRSGSEQFF; CDR3nt: TGTGCCAGCAGCCCGAGGTCAGGGAGTGAGCAGTTCTTC; abundance: .; v_gene: TRBV7-9; d_gene: .; j_gene: TRBJ2-1
CDR3aa: CASSFPAGAETQYF; CDR3nt: TGTGCCAGCAGTTTCCCAGCGGGAGCGGAGACCCAGTACTTC; abundance: many; v_gene: TRBV28; d_gene: TRBD2; j_gene: TRBJ2-5
CDR3aa: CASSPAGGLKTQYF; CDR3nt: TGTGCCAGCAGCCCAGCCGGGGGGCTGAAGACCCAGTACTTC; abundance: few; v_gene: TRBV9; d_gene: .; j_gene: TRBJ2-5
CDR3aa: CASSPGRILPEAFF; CDR3nt: TGTGCCAGCAGCCCCGGACGTATCCTTCCTGAAGCTTTCTTT; abundance: many; v_gene: TRBV5-6; d_gene: .; j_gene: TRBJ1-1
CDR3aa: CASSFDGPVYEQYF; CDR3nt: TGTGCCAGCAGCTTCGACGGTCCCGTCTACGAGCAGTACTTC; abundance: many; v_gene: TRBV7-2; d_gene: .; j_gene: TRBJ2-7
CDR3aa: CASISGSRDGYTF; CDR3nt: TGTGCCAGCATTTCGGGGTCGCGAGATGGCTACACCTTC; abundance: few; v_gene: TRBV6-6; d_gene: .; j_gene: TRBJ1-2
CDR3aa: CAICSLGRAGADNNEQFF; CDR3nt: TGTGCCATCTGTTCCCTCGGGAGAGCGGGAGCAGATAACAATGAGCAGTTCTTC; abundance: .; v_gene: TRBV2; d_gene: TRBD2; j_gene: TRBJ2-1
CDR3aa: CSARDSDRGGGYTF; CDR3nt: TGCAGTGCTAGAGATAGTGACAGGGGGGGCGGCTACACCTTC; abundance: many; v_gene: TRBV20-1; d_gene: TRBD1; j_gene: TRBJ1-2
CDR3aa: CASSLGLTRYNEQFF; CDR3nt: TGCGCCAGCAGCCTGGGACTAACCCGCTACAATGAGCAGTTCTTC; abundance: many; v_gene: TRBV4-3; d_gene: TRBD2; j_gene: TRBJ2-1
CDR3aa: CASSLWKQARDTQYF; CDR3nt: TGTGCCAGCAGCTTATGGAAGCAAGCCAGGGATACGCAGTATTTT; abundance: many; v_gene: TRBV7-8; d_gene: .; j_gene: TRBJ2-3
CDR3aa: CAIRFGIEYEQYF; CDR3nt: TGTGCCATCAGGTTTGGAATTGAGTACGAGCAGTACTTC; abundance: many; v_gene: TRBV10-3; d_gene: .; j_gene: TRBJ2-7
CDR3aa: CSVVRLPDYGYTF; CDR3nt: TGCAGCGTTGTAAGGCTCCCTGACTATGGCTACACCTTC; abundance: many; v_gene: TRBV29-1; d_gene: .; j_gene: TRBJ1-2
CDR3aa: CASSPGMGGRTEAFF; CDR3nt: TGTGCCAGCAGTCCCGGGATGGGGGGGCGCACTGAAGCTTTCTTT; abundance: .; v_gene: TRBV6-2/TRBV6-3; d_gene: .; j_gene: TRBJ1-1
CDR3aa: CASSESGGGQPQHF; CDR3nt: TGTGCCAGCAGTGAATCGGGGGGCGGGCAGCCCCAGCATTTT; abundance: few; v_gene: TRBV25-1; d_gene: .; j_gene: TRBJ1-5
CDR3aa: CASTRQGNTGELFF; CDR3nt: TGCGCCAGCACACGACAGGGGAACACCGGGGAGCTGTTTTTT; abundance: few; v_gene: TRBV10-2; d_gene: TRBD1; j_gene: TRBJ2-2
CDR3aa: CASSRDGSNQPQHF; CDR3nt: TGTGCCAGCAGCCGGGACGGTAGCAATCAGCCCCAGCATTTT; abundance: many; v_gene: TRBV7-2; d_gene: .; j_gene: TRBJ1-5